These 2 T cell receptor beta chains were all obtained from the same sample, sequenced in a study of blood T cell repertoires in COVID-19. Generated by immunoSEQ multiplex PCR, the TCRdb table keeps only in-frame clones and is missing some. This repertoire shows around 130,000 clones, 83% found once; its top ten account for about a sixth. Sample: PBMCs or T cells enriched from blood (not recorded which). The receptors come from a man aged 25 to 40 who had recovered from COVID-19.

The chain couples TRBV7-3 to TRBJ2-1, with TRBD2 matching over 14 bases. Germline loops: CDR1 SGHTA, CDR2 FQGTGA. After removal of 5 bases from V and 9 bases from J, the junction contained 6 bases not matched to a gene. CDR3 length equals 15 residues. CDR3 sequence: CASSLGLAGVSEQFF. The CDR3, as DNA: TGTGCCAGCAGCCTGGGACTAGCGGGAGTCAGTGAGCAGTTCTTC.

The J gene is TRBJ2-6, the V gene TRBV9, with a possible D match to TRBD2 (6 bases). This CDR3 contains 18 residues. V lost 0 bases to trimming and J lost 0 bases, with 13 bases between them. The germline V gene has CDR1 SGDLS and CDR2 YYNGEE. CDR3 in amino acids: CASSVGGRINSGANVLTF. CDR3 DNA: TGTGCCAGCAGCGTAGGGGGGAGGATCAACTCTGGGGCCAACGTCCTGACTTTC.